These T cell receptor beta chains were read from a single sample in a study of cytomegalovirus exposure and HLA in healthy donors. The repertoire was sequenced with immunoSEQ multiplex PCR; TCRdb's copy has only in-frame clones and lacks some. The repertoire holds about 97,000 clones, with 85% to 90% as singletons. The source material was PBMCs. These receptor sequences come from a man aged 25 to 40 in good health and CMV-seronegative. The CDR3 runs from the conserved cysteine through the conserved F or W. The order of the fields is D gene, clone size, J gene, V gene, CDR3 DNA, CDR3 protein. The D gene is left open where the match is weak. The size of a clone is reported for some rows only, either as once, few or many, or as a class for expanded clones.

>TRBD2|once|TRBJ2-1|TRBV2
TGTGCCAGCAGTGTTACGGGAGGTGGGAATGAGCAGTTCTTC
CASSVTGGGNEQFF
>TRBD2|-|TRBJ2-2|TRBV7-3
TGTGCCAGCAGCTTAATTAGCGGGGGGACCGGGGAGCTGTTTTTT
CASSLISGGTGELFF
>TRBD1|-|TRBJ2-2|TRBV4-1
TGCGCCAGCAGCCAGGGACAGGGGGACACCGGGGAGCTGTTTTTT
CASSQGQGDTGELFF
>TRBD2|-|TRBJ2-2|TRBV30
TGTGCCTGGAGTGTACAGCGGGGAATTCCCACCGGGGAGCTGTTTTTT
CAWSVQRGIPTGELFF
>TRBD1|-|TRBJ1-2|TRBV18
TGTGCCAGCTCACCCTCGACAGGGGGTAGGGATGGCTACACCTTC
CASSPSTGGRDGYTF
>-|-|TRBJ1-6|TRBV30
TGTGCCTGGCGTAGCTCCTATAATTCACCCCTCCACTTT
CAWRSSYNSPLHF
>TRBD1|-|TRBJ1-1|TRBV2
TGTGCCAGCACTCAGAGGACAGGGAGGACTGAAGCTTTCTTT
CASTQRTGRTEAFF
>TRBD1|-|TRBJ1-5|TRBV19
TGTGCCAGTAGACTGACAGGGGGCTCCAATCAGCCCCAGCATTTT
CASRLTGGSNQPQHF
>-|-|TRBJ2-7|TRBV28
TGTGCCAGCAGTCCGGCCGGGAGATCCTACGAGCAGTACTTC
CASSPAGRSYEQYF
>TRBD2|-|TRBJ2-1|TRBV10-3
TGTGCCATCAGTGAGTCAACGAGCGGGAGGTTAAATGAGCAGTTCTTC
CAISESTSGRLNEQFF
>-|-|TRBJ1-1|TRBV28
TGTGCCAGCGGCGAAACCGGGACATTGTTTCTAGCTTTCTTT
CASGETGTLFLAFF
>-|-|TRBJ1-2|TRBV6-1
TGTGCCAGCAAGGGAGGGCTGCAAAACTATGGCTACACCTTC
CASKGGLQNYGYTF
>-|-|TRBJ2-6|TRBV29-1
TGCAGCGTTGTCGGCAGGTACTCTGGGGCCAACGTCCTGACTTTC
CSVVGRYSGANVLTF
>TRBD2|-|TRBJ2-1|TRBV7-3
TGTGCCAGCAGCTTATGGGCCTCACTAGCGGGAGATAATGAGCAGTTCTTC
CASSLWASLAGDNEQFF
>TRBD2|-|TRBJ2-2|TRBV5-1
TGCGCCAGCGATGGGGGGGTCACCGGGGAGCTGTTTTTT
CASDGGVTGELFF
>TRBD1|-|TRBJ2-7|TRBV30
TGTGCCTGGAGTAGGGGGACAGGACTTTACGAGCAGTACTTC
CAWSRGTGLYEQYF
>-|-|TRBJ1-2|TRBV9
TGTGCCAGCAGCGTAGGGCGAGGGTCCCAAGCGTTTGGCTACACCTTC
CASSVGRGSQAFGYTF
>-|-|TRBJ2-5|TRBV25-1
TGTGCCAGCAGTGAATCAGGGGCTGAGCAAGAGACCCAGTACTTC
CASSESGAEQETQYF
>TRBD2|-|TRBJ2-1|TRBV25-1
TGTGCCAGCATGTCTAGCGGGGGGATCGGAAGCTCCTACAATGAGCAGTTCTTC
CASMSSGGIGSSYNEQFF
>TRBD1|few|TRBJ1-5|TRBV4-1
TGCGCCAGCAGCCAAGATAATAGGGGGCATCAGCCCCAGCATTTT
CASSQDNRGHQPQHF